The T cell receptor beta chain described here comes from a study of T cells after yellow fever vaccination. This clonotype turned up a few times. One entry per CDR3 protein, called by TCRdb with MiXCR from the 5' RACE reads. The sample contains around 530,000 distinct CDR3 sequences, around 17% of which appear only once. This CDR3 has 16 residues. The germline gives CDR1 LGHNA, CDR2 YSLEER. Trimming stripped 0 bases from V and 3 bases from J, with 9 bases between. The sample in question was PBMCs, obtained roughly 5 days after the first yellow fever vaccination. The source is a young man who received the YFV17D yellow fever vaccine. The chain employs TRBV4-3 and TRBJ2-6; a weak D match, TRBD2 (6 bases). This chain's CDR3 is CASSQEWRGGANVLTF. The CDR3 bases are TGCGCCAGCAGCCAAGAATGGCGGGGTGGGGCCAACGTCCTGACTTTC.